The clone carrying this T cell receptor (beta chain) was detected ten times or more. Its specificity is not known. The library labeled individual cDNA molecules by adding unique molecular identifiers to them. TCRdb redid the calling of the RACE reads with MiXCR, one entry per CDR3 protein. The repertoire has about 92,000 distinct CDR3 sequences, around 10% of them found once; the top ten carry 3% to 4.5%. Time point specified: pre-sensitization, week 0. Treatment defined: therapeutic diphenylcyclopropenone sensitization with weekly scalp DPC. The study enrolled 18 to 70-year-old alopecia patients suitable for DPC. These data are taken from a study of human T cells and chemical hapten exposure. Across the study: Weekly scalp doses of diphenylcyclopropenone were given to patients during the approximately 25-week study. Broader study findings: Among expanded TCRs, significantly more large CDR3 similarity clusters formed than among controls.

Trimming cost V 1 base and J 1 base, with 10 bases left between them. The V gene's germline CDR1 is MDHEN and CDR2 SYDVKM. The CDR3 has 15 amino acids. This TCR derives from a woman between 40 and 50 years old with alopecia areata. Some clones in this sample may be carry-over from other donors' samples. Sequenced material: whole blood, taken in connection with sensitization to the hapten diphenylcyclopropenone (DPC). This chain uses TRBV28 with TRBJ2-5; possibly TRBD1 for D (5 bases). This CDR3 reads CASSLSSGIQETQYF. CDR3 DNA: TGTGCCAGCAGTTTATCCTCAGGGATCCAAGAGACCCAGTACTTC.